These 9 T cell receptor beta chains share one sample of origin, sequenced in a study of blood T cell repertoires in COVID-19. Produced via immunoSEQ multiplex PCR; TCRdb's table is partial and in-frame only. Here the sample spans about 310,000 clones, 90% being singletons. The sequenced sample was PBMCs or T cells enriched from blood (not recorded which). These receptors all come from a woman in her late teens or twenties with acute COVID-19.

J is TRBJ2-5 and V is TRBV7-8; 8 positions match TRBD1. The CDR3 contains 15 residues. Germline V lookup: CDR1 SGHVS, CDR2 FQNEAQ. V was clipped by 5 bases and J by 4 bases; unmatched bases: 9. The CDR3 bases are TGTGCCAGCAGCGGCCGGACAGGGCAGGGAGAGACCCAGTACTTC. It is translated as CASSGRTGQGETQYF.

This clone is labeled as medium-sized. The V and J genes are TRBV19 and TRBJ2-2; D might be TRBD2 (5 bases). The V gene lost 0 bases and the J gene lost 8 bases, with 7 bases spanning the gap. The length of the CDR3 is 13 residues. CDR1 LNHDA and CDR2 SQIVND come from the germline V gene (reference sequence). The CDR3 loop is CASSIDQRGELFF. CDR3 DNA: TGTGCCAGTAGTATAGATCAGCGGGGGGAGCTGTTTTTT. Full variable domain (missing parts from reference TRBV19 and TRBJ2-2): DGGITQSPKYLFRKEGQNVTLSCEQNLNHDAMYWYRQDPGQGLRLIYYSQIVNDFQKGDIAEGYSVSREKKESFPLTVTSAQKNPTAFYLCASSIDQRGELFFGEGSRLTVL.

This chain links TRBV5-1 with TRBJ2-4, with D possibly being TRBD1 (6 bases). This CDR3 spans 15 amino acids. The V gene's germline CDR1 is SGHRS and CDR2 YFSETQ. Deletions cut 3 bases from V and 10 bases from J, with 20 bases between. CDR3 region: CASSSTVAGERIQYF. The CDR3 DNA follows: TGCGCCAGCAGCTCCACCGTCGCAGGGGAAAGGATTCAGTACTTC. Complete variable domain (other parts from reference TRBV5-1 and TRBJ2-4): KAGVTQTPRYLIKTRGQQVTLSCSPISGHRSVSWYQQTPGQGLQFLFEYFSETQRNKGNFPGRFSGRQFSNSRSEMNVSTLELGDSALYLCASSSTVAGERIQYFGAGTRLSVL.

The chain joins TRBV11-3 to TRBJ1-2, with 9 bases identical to TRBD1. The V gene end was trimmed by 4 bases and the J gene end by 2 bases; junction bases not matched to a gene: 14. The CDR3 is made up of 18 amino acids. Germline-derived CDR1 and CDR2 are SGHNT and YENEEA. The CDR3, as DNA: TGTGCCAGCAGCTCTGGACCGGGACAGGGAAGAGACAACTATGGCTACACCTTC. Residues: CASSSGPGQGRDNYGYTF.

The rearrangement joins TRBV21-1 to TRBJ2-2; TRBD2 reflects the table's D call only, with no check against the DNA. TRBV21-1 counts as a pseudogene. The CDR3 totals 19 residues. CDR3 protein: CASSAHMPLAEGTAGELFF. CDR3 nucleotide sequence: TGTGCCAGCAGCGCGCATATGCCACTAGCGGAGGGGACAGCCGGGGAGCTGTTTTTT.

The V call is TRBV3-1 (or the pseudogene TRBV3-2), the J call TRBJ2-3, with D possibly matching TRBD1 (6 bases). Per the germline V gene, CDR1 is LGHDT and CDR2 is YNNKEL (reference sequence). V lost 0 bases, J lost 5 bases, and 15 bases lay in between. CDR3 length: 16 amino acids. The CDR3 region has the DNA TGTGCCAGCAGCCAAGATTGGGGGCTTGCTGTAGATACGCAGTATTTT. Its protein product is CASSQDWGLAVDTQYF.

The genes are TRBV18 and TRBJ2-7; the D gene is possibly TRBD1 (5 bases). This CDR3 spans 13 amino acids. V was cut by 5 bases and J by 0 bases, with 8 bases left in between. Germline CDR1 and CDR2: KGHSH and LQKENI. This chain's CDR3 is CASSETASYEQYF. The CDR3 DNA is TGTGCCAGCTCAGAGACAGCCTCCTACGAGCAGTACTTC. Looking up the rest from reference TRBV18 and TRBJ2-7 gives the full variable domain: NAGVMQNPRHLVRRRGQEARLRCSPMKGHSHVYWYRQLPEEGLKFMVYLQKENIIDESGMPKERFSAEFPKEGPSILRIQQVVRGDSAAYFCASSETASYEQYFGPGTRLTVT.

The CDR3 bases are TGTGCCAGCAGTGGCGACAGGGGCAATCAGCCCCAGCATTTT. Protein product: CASSGDRGNQPQHF. The chain carries TRBV2 and TRBJ1-5; 7 nucleotides line up with TRBD1. With 4 bases clipped from V and 2 bases from J, the junction kept 2 bases outside the gene matches. The CDR3 consists of 14 residues. CDR1 SNHLY and CDR2 FYNNEI come from the germline V gene.

The rearrangement links TRBV28 to TRBJ2-2; perhaps TRBD1 as D (6 bases). V dropped 7 bases and J dropped 4 bases, with 16 bases sitting between them. CDR1 MDHEN and CDR2 SYDVKM come from the germline V gene. This CDR3 comprises 15 residues. CDR3 coding DNA: TGTGCCAGCATCCCGGGACAAAGAATCACCGGGGAGCTGTTTTTT. Residues: CASIPGQRITGELFF.